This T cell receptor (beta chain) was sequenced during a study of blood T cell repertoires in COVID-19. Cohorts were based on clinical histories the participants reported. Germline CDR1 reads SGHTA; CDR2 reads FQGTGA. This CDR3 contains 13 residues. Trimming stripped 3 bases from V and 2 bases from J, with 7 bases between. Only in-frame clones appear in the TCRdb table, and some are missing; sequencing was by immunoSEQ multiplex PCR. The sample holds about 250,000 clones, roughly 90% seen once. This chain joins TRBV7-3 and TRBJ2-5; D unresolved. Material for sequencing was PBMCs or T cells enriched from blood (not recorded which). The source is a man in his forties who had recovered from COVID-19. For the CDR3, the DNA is TGTGCCAGCAGCTTTGGCAGACAAGAGACCCAGTACTTC. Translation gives CASSFGRQETQYF. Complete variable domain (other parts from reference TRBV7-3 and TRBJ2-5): GAGVSQTPSNKVTEKGKYVELRCDPISGHTALYWYRQSLGQGPEFLIYFQGTGAADDSGLPNDRFFAVRPEGSVSTLKIQRTERGDSAVYLCASSFGRQETQYFGPGTRLLVL.